The subject of this entry is one T cell receptor beta chain. Its specific antigen is unknown. No quality values exist for individual bases; no much larger clone is one base distant. CDR1 and CDR2 (GTSNPN, SVGIG) derive from the germline V gene (reference sequence). The CDR3 numbers 13 residues from cysteine through phenylalanine. Only the CDR3 DNA stays, 39 bases, in frame from base 1. V drops 3 bases and J drops 6 bases, leaving 14 bases in between. The immunoSEQ Assay, a bias-controlled multiplex PCR, was used to amplify TCRbeta CDR3 regions from genomic DNA. In the paper's pipeline: The number of nucleated cells in each sample was estimated by amplification of reference gene primers within the assay. Sequence reads were collapsed and filtered to measure the absolute abundance of every unique TCRbeta CDR3 rearrangement. Productive Simpson clonality was computed per sample as the square root of Simpson's diversity index over productive rearrangements. The immuneACCESS repertoire file appears here via TCRdb, limited to in-frame rearrangements. These files lack a portion of the clones; in checked studies, under half of the deficit traces to unresolved V genes, and the cause of the others is not known. V and J calls and clone size are given by that table; D and trimming were obtained from the DNA. This sample has more than 100,000 clones in its table, and more than 75% of those were observed once. The ten largest account for approximately 2.3% of the sample.

Collaborating institutions collected whole blood in K2EDTA tubes following their own protocols. Collaborator samples were shipped for TCRbeta analysis as frozen whole blood, isolated PBMCs, or DNA extracted from either sample type. The sample originates from a study of blood T cell repertoires in COVID-19 (dated by TCRdb to 2019 to 2021). About the investigation overall: Samples from collaborators originated in the United States, Italy and Spain and spanned both the acute and convalescent phases of COVID-19. The prospective study material was composed of cDNA or gDNA derived from T cells, B-cell-depleted T cells, or PBMCs. The dataset comprised deeply sampled blood TCRbeta repertoires from subjects exposed to, actively infected with, or recovered from COVID-19. A freely available public database, intended as a resource for researchers studying the immune response to SARS-CoV-2, is where the repertoires were released. The samples were drawn from two sources: the first 160 participants of the ongoing ImmuneRACE study, and some 1,300 subjects contributed by 6 global collaborators. The sample metadata nearly always contained a de-identified subject ID, COVID-19 status, age in years and sex. HLA class I and class II types, where available, came from metadata supplied by the sample provider rather than from assay-based typing.

The paper as a whole reports these results and caveats: The amount of clinical and demographic metadata varied by source and participant and was provided uncurated.

The sample taken for sequencing was peripheral blood. The sequence is built from TRBV30 and TRBJ1-2, with no confidently assigned D gene. The TCR comes from a man between 65 and 79 years old with active COVID-19. CDR3 reads: CAWRSPPSHGYTF. The DNA reads TGTGCCTGGAGAAGCCCCCCGAGTCATGGCTACACCTTC.